Sequencing of this T cell receptor beta chain was carried out in a study of vaccination and CD4 T cells after COVID-19 (dated by TCRdb to between 2021 and 2023). For context, the study as a whole: SARS-CoV-2 positivity had been established in the convalescent patients by nasal swab PCR, and mild disease was recorded in nine or ten of these patients and severe disease in one. In the convalescent cohort there were six males and four females, among whom were two Hispanic individuals, seven Caucasians, two Asians and one multiracial person. Culture stimuli were overlapping spike peptide pools from SARS-CoV-2 and from the common cold coronaviruses HCoV-NL63, HCoV-OC43 and HCoV-229E. Participants received two doses of either the Pfizer-BioNTech BNT162b2 vaccine (n=8) or the Moderna mRNA-1273 vaccine (n=2). In under 13 COVID-19 convalescent patients and a handful of infection-naive healthy vaccine recipients, researchers compared the spike-specific CD4+ TCR repertoire from before mRNA vaccination with the repertoire from after. Post-COVID blood samples were collected from convalescent patients a median of around 96 days after diagnosis, with a range of roughly 30 to 161 days. Post-vaccine blood samples were taken a median of roughly 75 days after the second vaccine dose, with a range of roughly 13 to 250 days. Control cultures received a CEFX viral epitope pool as the positive control, an HIV-1 Nef peptide pool as the negative control, or no peptide.

Reading the label with the study, this specimen's treatment or condition is: approximately 11-day PBMC culture with coronavirus spike peptide pools or control peptides (ViraFEST assay). The ViraFEST assay was used in the study, in which antigen-specific T cells were expanded with peptide pools and expanded clonotypes were subsequently identified by TCR sequencing. The convalescent patients' positive SARS-CoV-2 PCR tests were from March to December 2020, which was before the Alpha, Beta and Delta variants emerged in the United States. Each well held about 2 million PBMCs cultured in IMDM containing approximately 5% human AB serum and around 10 IU/ml IL-2, with 8.5 to 10 ug/ml peptide pools added. Half of the culture medium was replaced with fresh IL-2-containing medium on days 3 and 7. After 10 days of culture, CD4+ T cells were isolated by negative selection using the EasySep CD4+ T cell isolation kit. Ficoll-Paque Plus gradient centrifugation was used to isolate PBMCs from whole blood, and the isolated PBMCs were then either used fresh or cryopreserved at -140C. Culture conditions were generally each tested in triplicate wells.

About this clonotype itself: Its specific antigen is unknown. No much larger clonotype is one base removed from it; base qualities were not supplied.

Trimming costs V 5 bases and J 4 bases, and their ends lie 15 bases apart. CDR3 length: 13 amino acids, cysteine to phenylalanine. CDR3 DNA only is kept here, 39 bases in frame from base 1. The germline V gene provides CDR1 SQVTM and CDR2 ANQGSEA. Library prep was done by PCR. TCR sequencing of DNA from cultured CD4+ T cells used the Oncomine TCR Beta short-read assay at the Johns Hopkins FTIC core. Genomic DNA was extracted from the cultured CD4+ T cells with the QIAamp micro DNA kit. Oncomine TCR Beta libraries from cultured CD4+ T cells were pooled using unique dual indexes and sequenced on an Illumina iSeq 100. The paper's processing steps were these. Non-productive sequences were removed, and CDR3s not starting with C, not ending with F or W, or shorter than 7 amino acids were discarded. The MANAFEST web application was used to identify antigen-specific clonotypes by comparing peptide-stimulated wells against reference wells and other culture wells. To be called positive, a clone needed an FDR below 0.05, an odds ratio above 5, and a productive frequency above 0.1% in at least two of three replicate wells. Cross-reactive clonotypes were defined as significantly expanded in both SARS-CoV-2 spike wells and at least one common cold coronavirus spike condition. CDR3 homology was assessed with Levenshtein distances (stringdist) and unrooted phylogenetic trees (ape) in R version 3.6.1. TCRdb redid the processing of the public reads, applying fastp at Q25 and MiXCR, and retained in-frame beta chains. Every entry covers one CDR3 protein and lists the most common genes and DNA from its rows. TCRdb's processing, not the authors' own work, is the source of the V and J calls. The sample table holds roughly 13,000 distinct CDR3 sequences, of which under 45% were seen once. The ten biggest clones cover 9.5% to 13% of the sample.

What the work shows at the level of the full study, not this receptor alone: Among convalescent patients, a median about 86% of the SARS-CoV-2-reactive clones seen after vaccination appeared only after vaccination, which suggests priming specific to the vaccine. Although the median number of SARS-CoV-2-reactive clonotypes went up from around 20 after infection to approximately 40 after vaccination, the increase was not significant. The number of convalescent patients in the study was relatively small, and the study did not examine early timepoints following natural infection. Nearly all vaccine-specific clones in convalescent patients (304 of 307) were mono-reactive for SARS-CoV-2 spike rather than cross-reactive with common cold coronaviruses.

Rearrangement joined TRBV29-1 to TRBJ2-7; the D gene is perhaps TRBD2, on 6 matching bases. What was sequenced was CD4+ T cells from blood, cultured in vitro. This clonotype was sampled from a human donor who had recovered from COVID-19. The bases are TGCAGCGTTCGGGACTTCCCCTCTTACGAGCAGTACTTC. This codes for CSVRDFPSYEQYF.